This T cell receptor beta chain emerged from a study of shared clonotypes between healthy human individuals. Libraries were prepared by immunoSEQ multiplex PCR; TCRdb keeps only in-frame clonotypes and omits some of them. The table lists 560,000 or so clones, approximately 96% of them singletons. This clone was seen only a few times. The antigen is unknown. CD45RO-negative cells were positively selected for CCR7, leaving out terminally differentiated effector memory CD45RA+ cells. Trimming took 7 bases from V and 4 from J; bases not matched to a gene: 13. The length of the CDR3 is 16 residues. Looked up from germline, CDR1 is PRHDT and CDR2 is FYEKMQ (reference sequence). General observations from the study: In the sorted subsets, rarefaction showed sequencing was incomplete despite large depth.

The V gene is TRBV13, the J gene TRBJ2-1; the match to TRBD2 covers 7 bases. This receptor was taken from a woman aged 25 to 39 in good health. The material sequenced was naive CD8+ T cells sorted from blood. The CDR3 nucleotides read TGTGCCAGCACCCAAGGGGCTAGCGGTAATTACAATGAGCAGTTCTTC. It specifies CASTQGASGNYNEQFF.